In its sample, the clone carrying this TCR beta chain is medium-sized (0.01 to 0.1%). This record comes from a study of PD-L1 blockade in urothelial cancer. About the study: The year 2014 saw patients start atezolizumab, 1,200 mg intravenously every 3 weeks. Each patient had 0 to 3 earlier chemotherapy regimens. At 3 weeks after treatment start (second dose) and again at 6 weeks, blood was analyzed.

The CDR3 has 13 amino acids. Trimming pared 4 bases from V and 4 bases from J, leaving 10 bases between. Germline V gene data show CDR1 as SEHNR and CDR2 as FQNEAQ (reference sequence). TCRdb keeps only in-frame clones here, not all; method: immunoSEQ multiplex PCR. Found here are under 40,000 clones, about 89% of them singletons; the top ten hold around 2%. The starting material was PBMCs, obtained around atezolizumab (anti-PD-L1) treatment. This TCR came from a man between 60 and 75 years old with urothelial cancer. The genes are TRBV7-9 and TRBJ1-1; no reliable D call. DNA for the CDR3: TGTGCCAGCAGCTCAAAACAAAGCACTGAAGCTTTCTTT. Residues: CASSSKQSTEAFF.